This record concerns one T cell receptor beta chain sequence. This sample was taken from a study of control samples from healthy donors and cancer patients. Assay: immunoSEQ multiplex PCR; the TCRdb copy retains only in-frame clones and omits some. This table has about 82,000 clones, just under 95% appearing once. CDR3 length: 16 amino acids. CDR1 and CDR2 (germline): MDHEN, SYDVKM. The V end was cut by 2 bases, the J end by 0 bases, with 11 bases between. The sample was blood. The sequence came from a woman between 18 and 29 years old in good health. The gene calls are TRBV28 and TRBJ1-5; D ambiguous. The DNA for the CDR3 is TGTGCCAGCAGTTTAAGGTCCGCTATTAGCAATCAGCCCCAGCATTTT. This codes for CASSLRSAISNQPQHF.